This TCR beta chain was found in a study of T cell responses to AZD1222 COVID-19 vaccine. The CDR3 totals 12 residues. Per germline, CDR1 SNHLY and CDR2 FYNNEI. V lost 1 base, J lost 3 bases, and 4 bases lay in between. Method: immunoSEQ multiplex PCR; TCRdb's copy keeps in-frame clones and lacks some. The sample shows about 110,000 clones, roughly 90% of them seen only once. Study outcomes and limitations: The sample set comprised mostly white British donors with more females, and clonal diversity was possibly underestimated. Baseline seropositivity occurred in only 5 to 7 AZD1222 recipients.

Details on this clone: The antigen is unknown. Other DNA variants within this sample encode the same CDR3.

This receptor was obtained from an adult who received the AZD1222 COVID-19 vaccine. This specimen consisted of peripheral blood, obtained 28 days after the second AZD1222 dose. The chain is built from TRBV2 and TRBJ2-7; unclear D gene. The CDR3 sequence is CASSEGGYEQYF. The CDR3 bases are TGTGCCAGCAGTGAAGGCGGCTACGAGCAGTACTTC.